This T cell receptor (beta chain) was sequenced during a study of blood T cell repertoires in COVID-19. Study-wide background: The United States, Italy and Spain provided the acute and convalescent COVID-19 samples.

This CDR3 is 16 amino acids long. CDR1 and CDR2 (germline): SGHTA, FQGTGA. V was trimmed by 2 bases and J by 2 bases, leaving 13 bases between them. Original methodology: Amplified reference gene primers provided the basis for estimating nucleated cell counts. Measured with immunoSEQ multiplex PCR; TCRdb has only the in-frame clones, and not every one. V, J and clone size reflect that table, while D and trimming were determined from the DNA. Among some 280,000 clones listed, approximately 90% were seen once. The chain links TRBV7-3 to TRBJ2-1; the D is unclear. This TCR was sampled from a young woman with active or convalescent COVID-19. Sequenced: peripheral blood. CDR3 in amino acids: CASSLEAPSPYNEQFF. CDR3 sequence (DNA): TGTGCCAGCAGCTTAGAGGCCCCATCCCCCTACAATGAGCAGTTCTTC.